Presented here are 29 T cell receptor beta chains from one specimen sequenced in a study of blood T cells in healthy people across ages. Combining a sample-barcoded 5' primer with a J-beta primer mix, a second PCR ran for about 7 to 11 cycles. TCRdb re-called the 5' RACE reads with MiXCR, one entry per CDR3 protein. This repertoire shows fewer than 800,000 distinct CDR3 sequences, just under 25% found once; its top ten account for more than 8%. These data were also reused for a study on T cells of mothers and their children.

The source material was blood. The receptors were sampled from a boy aged 10-17 years in good health.

The chain combines TRBV6-5 with TRBJ2-3; 8 bases fit TRBD2. With V trimmed by 2 bases and J by 6 bases, 16 bases remained unmatched. Germline CDR1 and CDR2: MNHEY and SVGAGI. CDR3 length: 18 amino acids. CDR3 DNA sequence: TGTGCCAGCAGTTACGTTGGCCTAGCGGGTGAGGACGCTGATACGCAGTATTTT. Translating it yields CASSYVGLAGEDADTQYF.

The rearrangement links TRBV25-1 to TRBJ2-3; D is possibly TRBD1 (6 bases). The V and J ends lost 5 bases and 1 base respectively, with 13 bases between them. CDR1 MGHDK and CDR2 SYGVNS come from the germline V gene. This CDR3 spans 15 amino acids. This CDR3 reads CASSQNRDGTDTQYF. CDR3 DNA sequence: TGTGCCAGCAGTCAGAACAGGGATGGCACAGATACGCAGTATTTT.

Only a few counts were recorded for this clonotype. The V and J genes are TRBV29-1 and TRBJ2-5; D unclear. The V end was cut by 7 bases, the J end by 6 bases, with 18 bases between. The germline CDR1 and CDR2 sequences are SQVTM and ANQGSEA. The CDR3 contains 13 residues. The DNA for the CDR3 is TGCAGCGCTGAGGTGGCTAGTGGAAAGACCCAGTACTTC. Protein sequence: CSAEVASGKTQYF.

In its sample, this clonotype was seen a few times. The rearrangement links TRBV18 to TRBJ2-7; D might be TRBD2 (5 bases). CDR3 length: 13 amino acids. Germline CDR1 and CDR2: KGHSH and LQKENI. Trimming took 3 bases from V and 5 from J, leaving 11 bases between them. Here the CDR3 reads CASSPGPEDEQYF. The CDR3 region has the DNA TGTGCCAGCTCACCGGGCCCGGAGGACGAGCAGTACTTC.

This clonotype was observed a handful of times. CDR3 protein: CASSQDRYIHEQYF. Written as DNA, the CDR3 is TGCGCCAGCAGCCAAGACAGGTATATCCACGAGCAGTACTTC. The chain combines TRBV4-3 with TRBJ2-7; no reliable D call. V dropped 0 bases and J dropped 5 bases, with 11 bases sitting between them. CDR3 length: 14 amino acids. Germline V CDR1 and CDR2: LGHNA, YSLEER.

This clonotype turned up a few times. V and J are TRBV15 and TRBJ2-5; D gene uncertain. The DNA end lines up better with TRBJ2-1; the J call may be wrong. The CDR3 has 12 amino acids. Germline assignment: CDR1 LNHNV and CDR2 YYDKDF (reference sequence). CDR3 nucleotide sequence: TGTGCCACCAGCAGTGGTATTCGTAAGCAGTTCTTC. Translated: CATSSGIRKQFF.

The rearrangement uses TRBV3-1 and TRBJ2-1, with 11 bases identical to TRBD2. J was trimmed by 6 bases and V by 2 bases; bases with no gene match: 6. The CDR3 runs to 16 residues. Per germline, CDR1 LGHDT and CDR2 YNNKEL (reference sequence). The CDR3 region is CASSQQLAGVGNEQFF. For the CDR3, the DNA is TGTGCCAGCAGCCAACAACTAGCGGGAGTCGGCAATGAGCAGTTCTTC.

The chain couples TRBV9 to TRBJ2-1; D uncertain. Germline values: CDR1 SGDLS, CDR2 YYNGEE. The CDR3 covers 15 residues. V lost 0 bases to trimming and J lost 4 bases, with 11 bases between them. The CDR3 loop is CASSVAGTPYNEQFF. For the CDR3, the DNA is TGTGCCAGCAGCGTAGCCGGCACCCCTTACAATGAGCAGTTCTTC.

This clonotype was counted only a few times. The rearrangement joins TRBV7-9 to TRBJ2-6; D perhaps matches TRBD2 (5 bases). CDR1 is SEHNR and CDR2 is FQNEAQ in the germline V gene (reference sequence). Trimming shortened V by 6 bases and J by 0 bases, and 15 bases separated the two germline ends. The CDR3 spans 17 residues. The CDR3 spells CASSSRTGSSGANVLTF. The DNA of the CDR3 is TGTGCCAGCAGTTCTCGAACTGGGAGCTCTGGGGCCAACGTCCTGACTTTC.

This clonotype appeared a few times. The genes are TRBV10-3 and TRBJ2-7, with 9 bases matching TRBD1. Trimming took 6 bases from V and 4 from J; bases not matched to a gene: 10. CDR3 size: 15 residues. Germline V lookup: CDR1 ENHRY, CDR2 SYGVKD. The CDR3 here is CAIRRQGDSGYEQYF. Here the CDR3 DNA reads TGTGCCATCAGACGACAGGGGGACTCTGGTTACGAGCAGTACTTC.

This chain links TRBV24-1 with TRBJ2-7; D perhaps matches TRBD1 (5 bases). Germline lookup yields CDR1 KGHDR and CDR2 SFDVKD. Trimming removed 5 bases at V and 4 bases at J, with 8 bases between. The CDR3 runs 12 residues. DNA for the CDR3: TGTGCCACCAGTGTAACAGGATACGAGCAGTACTTC. This gives the protein CATSVTGYEQYF.

This chain connects TRBV6-1 to TRBJ2-7; a weak D match, TRBD2 (5 bases). V was trimmed by 0 bases and J by 3 bases, leaving 12 bases between them. Per germline, CDR1 MNHNS and CDR2 SASEGT. CDR3 length: 15 residues. CDR3 in amino acids: CASSEAFSAYYEQYF. The CDR3 DNA reads as TGTGCCAGCAGTGAAGCATTTAGCGCTTACTACGAGCAGTACTTC.

Of note for this clonotype: The conserved closing phenylalanine or tryptophan is absent in this CDR3, likely reflecting a read error. The rearrangement joins TRBV11-2 to TRBJ2-5, with 10 bases lining up with TRBD1. CDR3 length: 13 amino acids. Germline V lookup: CDR1 SGHAT, CDR2 FQNNGV. Germline trimming cut 11 bases from V and 4 bases from J; bases unmatched to any gene: 7. The CDR3 loop reads CADDRGRRETQYC. CDR3 DNA: TGTGCCGACGACAGGGGGCGACGAGAGACCCAGTACTGC.

This clonotype occurred a few times. V is TRBV7-2 and J is TRBJ1-6, with TRBD1 matching over 9 bases. Germline CDR1 SGHTA, CDR2 FQGNSA. This CDR3 has 14 amino acids. Trimming took 1 base from V and 12 from J; bases not matched to a gene: 4. CDR3 in DNA: TGTGCCAGCAGCTTAGACAGGGGGCAACGACCCCTCCACTTT. Amino acids: CASSLDRGQRPLHF.

V is TRBV28 and J is TRBJ2-1; 10 positions agree with TRBD2. Per the germline V gene, CDR1 is MDHEN and CDR2 is SYDVKM. The CDR3 totals 15 residues. Germline trimming cut 5 bases from V and 9 bases from J; bases unmatched to any gene: 10. The CDR3 coding sequence is TGTGCCAGCAGTGGGACTAGCGCTTTGCTGAGTGAGCAGTTCTTC. This sequence encodes CASSGTSALLSEQFF.

Only a few counts were recorded for this clonotype. The V gene is TRBV2, the J gene TRBJ2-2; D not resolved. V shed 11 bases and J shed 2 bases, with 15 bases lying between them. Germline CDR1 reads SNHLY; CDR2 reads FYNNEI. The CDR3 runs 14 residues. This CDR3 reads CAGSDGLNTGELFF. CDR3 nucleotides: TGTGCCGGCTCGGACGGGCTTAACACCGGGGAGCTGTTTTTT.

The CDR3, as DNA: TGTGCCAGCAGCCCCCGGATGGGAGAGACCCAGTACTTC. Residues: CASSPRMGETQYF. The chain uses TRBV7-6 and TRBJ2-5; no reliable D call. This CDR3 comprises 13 residues. V was trimmed by 5 bases and J by 4 bases, leaving 11 bases between them. Germline CDR1 reads SGHVS; CDR2 reads FNYEAQ.

This clonotype was counted between two and nine times. This chain links TRBV7-3 with TRBJ2-4; D uncertain. The CDR3 consists of 13 residues. The germline V gene encodes CDR1 SGHTA and CDR2 FQGTGA. Between the trimmed V and J ends, which lost 2 bases and 8 bases, there was a span of 10 bases. The CDR3 reads CASSLSSADIQYF. The CDR3 DNA is TGTGCCAGCAGCTTATCGTCGGCGGACATTCAGTACTTC.

This chain joins TRBV6-2 or TRBV6-3 and TRBJ2-5; TRBD1 might be the D (6 bases). The ends were cut back, 8 bases at V and 2 bases at J, with 18 bases in the middle. The CDR3 runs to 15 residues. CDR1 MNHEY and CDR2 SVGEGT come from the germline V gene. The CDR3 DNA reads as TGTGCCAGCGGTCAGGACAGATTAATACAAGAGACCCAGTACTTC. Its translation is CASGQDRLIQETQYF.

This clonotype was counted a few times. The chain has TRBV7-3 and TRBJ2-1, with 9 bases that match TRBD1. Germline V gene sequence: CDR1 SGHTA, CDR2 FQGTGA. Unmatched junction bases numbered 4, after V lost 4 bases and J lost 6 bases. The CDR3 contains 14 residues. The CDR3 DNA sequence: TGTGCCAGCAGCTCCGGACAGGGGATCAATGAGCAGTTCTTC. Its protein is CASSSGQGINEQFF.

The chain joins TRBV5-1 to TRBJ2-7; D gene unclear. The CDR3 loop spans 14 amino acids. Per germline, CDR1 SGHRS and CDR2 YFSETQ. Trimming left V 0 bases short and J 1 base short, with 8 bases between. The CDR3 DNA is TGCGCCAGCAGCTTGGTGGCAGATTCCTACGAGCAGTACTTC. It translates to CASSLVADSYEQYF.

V and J are TRBV6-5 and TRBJ2-5; the match to TRBD2 covers 8 bases. The germline V gene has CDR1 MNHEY and CDR2 SVGAGI. V was clipped by 2 bases and J by 3 bases; unmatched bases: 5. The CDR3 is 15 amino acids. The DNA of the CDR3 is TGTGCCAGCAGTTACACGGGACTAGGGGAAGAGACCCAGTACTTC. This gives the protein CASSYTGLGEETQYF.

The V call is TRBV7-2, the J call TRBJ2-1; TRBD1 might be the D (6 bases). Judging by the DNA end, TRBJ2-7 fits better; the J call may be wrong. This CDR3 region has 15 residues. The germline V gene has CDR1 SGHTA and CDR2 FQGNSA. The CDR3 nucleotides are TGTGCCAGCAGCTTAGCTCTTGGGGGCCGGGACGAGCAGTACTTC. Its protein product is CASSLALGGRDEQYF.

The chain carries TRBV29-1 and TRBJ2-1; perhaps TRBD2 as D (6 bases). The CDR3 spans 18 residues. V was pared by 3 bases and J by 4 bases, with 25 bases between. Germline V gives CDR1 SQVTM, CDR2 ANQGSEA. CDR3 nucleotide sequence: TGCAGCGTTGATGGTCGCGGGGCGGACCGTAAATTTTACAATGAGCAGTTCTTC. This encodes CSVDGRGADRKFYNEQFF.

In this sample, this clonotype turned up many times. The chain recombines TRBV4-1 with TRBJ2-5; D not certain. The J call may be wrong; the DNA end is better matched by TRBJ2-7. CDR1 is MGHRA and CDR2 is YSYEKL in the germline V gene. The CDR3 is 14 residues long. CDR3 in DNA: TGCGCCAGCAGCCAAGACCGTAGCTCCTACGAGCAGTACTTC. Its translation is CASSQDRSSYEQYF.

The rearrangement links TRBV2 to TRBJ2-2; TRBD1 is a possible D gene (6 bases). The V gene lost 4 bases and the J gene lost 6 bases, with 15 bases spanning the gap. The V gene's germline CDR1 is SNHLY and CDR2 FYNNEI. This CDR3 contains 15 residues. The CDR3 region has the DNA TGTGCCAGCAGTGCTCAGGGGCAGGTCGCCGGGGAGCTGTTTTTT. Translation gives CASSAQGQVAGELFF.

This clonotype has only a few counts. The chain is built from TRBV24-1 and TRBJ2-6, with D uncertain. Trimming removed 5 bases at V and 1 base at J, with 11 bases between. Germline V lookup: CDR1 KGHDR, CDR2 SFDVKD. CDR3 length: 16 residues. CDR3 sequence (DNA): TGTGCCACCAGTGCTGGACGAGCGTCTGGGGCCAACGTCCTGACTTTC. As protein: CATSAGRASGANVLTF.

The J gene is TRBJ2-7, the V gene TRBV20-1, with D possibly being TRBD2 (6 bases). This CDR3 spans 15 amino acids. V lost 5 bases and J 6 bases, leaving 23 bases between the germline ends. Germline V gives CDR1 DFQATT, CDR2 SNEGSKA (reference sequence). CDR3 in DNA: TGCAGTGCTGGGTCCGCCGGGACTCCCTACGTCGAGCAGTACTTC. Translation: CSAGSAGTPYVEQYF.

This chain connects TRBV29-1 to TRBJ2-5; D is uncertain. The end of the DNA aligns better with TRBJ2-7, so the J call may be wrong. CDR1 and CDR2 (germline): SQVTM, ANQGSEA. CDR3 length: 13 amino acids. The CDR3 sequence: CSAVTTPSYEQYF. CDR3 DNA: TGCAGCGCAGTAACGACTCCATCCTACGAGCAGTACTTC.